This TCR beta chain was sequenced during a study of shared clonotypes between healthy human individuals. Execution of the assay was at deep level. Only in-frame clones appear in the TCRdb table, and some are missing; sequencing was by immunoSEQ multiplex PCR. The sample includes around 1.4 million clones, 98% seen only once; the top ten take around 0.33%. Sequenced material: naive CD4+ T cells sorted from blood. Subset specified: CD45RA+ positively selected. The receptor comes from a man aged 30-40 years in good health.

The CDR3 spells CASSAGGTSYNEQFF. The CDR3 DNA reads as TGTGCCAGCAGTGCCGGCGGGACGTCATACAATGAGCAGTTCTTC. The chain combines TRBV2 with TRBJ2-1, with D perhaps matching TRBD2 (6 bases). The CDR3 has 15 amino acids. Per germline, CDR1 SNHLY and CDR2 FYNNEI. Between the trimmed V and J ends, which lost 4 bases and 4 bases, there was a span of 14 bases.